This T cell receptor (beta chain) was sequenced for a study of tumor-infiltrating lymphocytes in primary liver carcinoma. Study at large: Men and women, 30 to 69 years of age, made up the patients.

Study-wide points: Pairs comparing tumor with adjacent tissue or blood overlapped less than pairs drawn from tumor regions. Researchers did not compare CD4+ and CD8+ repertoires, as samples were bulk unsorted.

A constant-region primer primed TCR beta cDNA synthesis from 400 to 600 ng of total RNA. Researchers made the TCR beta libraries by running three nested multiplex PCR rounds with slightly modified ARM-PCR. Using its own MiXCR run on the multiplex PCR reads, TCRdb lists one record per CDR3 protein. Among about 310,000 distinct CDR3 sequences listed, around three fifths were seen once. The study extracted blood RNA from unsorted whole blood and also extracted germline DNA. Patients in the cohort were treatment-naive and living with chronic HBV infection. A remark on this clonotype: The antigen remains undetermined. One end of the junction fails to match germline, which may point to a read error.

Material for sequencing was peripheral blood. This sequence was found in a woman in her twenties or thirties with primary liver carcinoma and hepatitis B virus infection.

The CDR3 coding sequence is TGTGCCAGCAACTTGACCGCGGGAGGGACCGGGGAGCTGTTTTTT. Amino acids: CASNLTAGGTGELFF. V gene TRBV5-6 combines with J gene TRBJ2-2, with 9 positions matching TRBD2. CDR3 length: 15 residues. From germline, CDR1 is SGHDT and CDR2 YYEEEE.